Listed below are T cell receptor beta chains from one sample, sequenced in a study of cytomegalovirus exposure and HLA in healthy donors. Measured with immunoSEQ multiplex PCR; TCRdb has only the in-frame clones, and not every one. The data show some 120,000 clones, with around two thirds seen just once and roughly 9.7% held by the top ten. The source material was PBMCs. These receptors came from a middle-aged woman in good health and CMV-seropositive. The CDR3 runs from the conserved cysteine through the conserved F or W. D genes are given only for firm matches. Part of the rows lack a size; the others show once, few, many or a class for expanded clones.

D gene	clone size	J gene	V gene	CDR3 protein	CDR3 DNA
.	.	TRBJ1-1	TRBV2	CASTGIHGGIDTEAFF	TGTGCCAGCACCGGGATTCATGGGGGCATCGACACTGAAGCTTTCTTT
TRBD1	.	TRBJ1-5	TRBV4-2	CASSQLTGGNQPQHF	TGTGCCAGCAGCCAGTTGACAGGGGGAAATCAGCCCCAGCATTTT
TRBD1	.	TRBJ1-2	TRBV9	CASTESPTGVYGYTF	TGTGCCAGCACCGAATCACCCACAGGGGTCTATGGCTACACCTTC
.	.	TRBJ2-7	TRBV4-2	CASSQWGGSSSYEQYF	TGTGCCAGCAGCCAGTGGGGGGGCTCTAGCTCCTACGAGCAGTACTTC
TRBD2	.	TRBJ2-1	TRBV2	CASAMLAGGPNEQFF	TGTGCCAGCGCTATGCTAGCGGGAGGGCCCAATGAGCAGTTCTTC
TRBD2	few	TRBJ2-7	TRBV13	CASSLGGSGAPYEQYF	TGTGCCAGCAGCTTAGGGGGCAGCGGGGCCCCCTACGAGCAGTACTTC
.	.	TRBJ1-2	TRBV15	CATSRDMTDTYNYGYTF	TGTGCCACCAGCAGAGATATGACAGATACTTATAACTATGGCTACACCTTC
TRBD1	few	TRBJ1-1	TRBV5-4	CASSPTGGGEAFF	TGTGCCAGCAGCCCGACAGGGGGCGGTGAAGCTTTCTTT
.	.	TRBJ2-1	TRBV9	CASSVGGGSEQFF	TGTGCCAGCAGCGTAGGGGGGGGCAGCGAGCAGTTCTTC
TRBD1	.	TRBJ2-7	TRBV7-3	CASSQSRGLGEQYF	TGTGCCAGCAGCCAATCCAGGGGGCTAGGCGAGCAGTACTTC
TRBD2	.	TRBJ2-7	TRBV5-6	CASTPGGSYEQYF	TGTGCCAGCACCCCGGGAGGCTCCTACGAGCAGTACTTC
TRBD2	.	TRBJ2-1	TRBV19	CASSPVSGPYNEQFF	TGTGCCAGTAGCCCCGTTAGCGGGCCCTACAATGAGCAGTTCTTC
.	.	TRBJ2-1	TRBV7-3	CASSPEGGAGYNEQFF	TGTGCCAGCAGCCCGGAGGGGGGGGCGGGCTACAATGAGCAGTTCTTC
.	.	TRBJ1-1	TRBV28	CASNERQTNTEAFF	TGTGCCAGCAATGAAAGACAGACGAACACTGAAGCTTTCTTT
TRBD2	.	TRBJ2-1	TRBV6-4	CASSDSSASGDEQFF	TGTGCCAGCAGTGACTCGAGTGCTAGCGGCGATGAGCAGTTCTTC
.	.	TRBJ1-1	TRBV25-1	CASRDSLNTEAFF	TGTGCCAGCAGGGACAGCCTGAACACTGAAGCTTTCTTT
.	.	TRBJ1-1	TRBV4-1	CASSRSVGQTYTEAFF	TGCGCCAGCAGCCGATCAGTGGGGCAAACCTACACTGAAGCTTTCTTT
.	.	TRBJ1-3	TRBV27	CASKPKVGGNTIYF	TGTGCCAGCAAGCCAAAAGTCGGGGGAAACACCATATATTTT
TRBD1	.	TRBJ2-7	TRBV19	CASSIGTGNEQYF	TGTGCCAGTAGTATAGGGACAGGGAACGAGCAGTACTTC
.	few	TRBJ1-1	TRBV4-3	CASSLTENTEAFF	TGCGCCAGCAGCCTGACAGAGAACACTGAAGCTTTCTTT
.	.	TRBJ1-3	TRBV28	CASKSGGTGNTIYF	TGTGCCAGCAAGTCCGGGGGAACTGGAAACACCATATATTTT
.	.	TRBJ1-1	TRBV30	CAWRRTLGDTEAFF	TGTGCCTGGAGACGGACCCTGGGAGACACTGAAGCTTTCTTT
TRBD2	few	TRBJ2-5	TRBV4-3	CASSQDRAGGLGETQYF	TGCGCCAGCAGCCAAGATCGGGCGGGAGGGTTAGGAGAGACCCAGTACTTC
TRBD1	few	TRBJ1-2	TRBV7-9	CSSSQGQDVRMNGYTF	TGTTCCAGCAGCCAGGGACAGGACGTACGCATGAATGGCTACACCTTC
.	few	TRBJ1-1	TRBV6-5	CASSVYRGVNTEAFF	TGTGCCAGCAGTGTCTACCGGGGGGTGAACACTGAAGCTTTCTTT
.	.	TRBJ2-1	TRBV15	CATSWPRDTSNNEQFF	TGTGCCACCAGCTGGCCCCGGGACACCTCCAACAATGAGCAGTTCTTC
.	few	TRBJ1-1	TRBV29-1	CSVADRKAFF	TGCAGCGTAGCCGACAGAAAAGCTTTCTTT
TRBD2	.	TRBJ2-1	TRBV7-9	CASGTSGTSNEQFF	TGTGCCAGCGGGACTAGCGGGACTTCGAATGAGCAGTTCTTC
.	.	TRBJ2-1	TRBV7-9	CASSLSLRNEEQFF	TGTGCCAGCAGCCTATCACTTAGAAATGAAGAGCAGTTCTTC